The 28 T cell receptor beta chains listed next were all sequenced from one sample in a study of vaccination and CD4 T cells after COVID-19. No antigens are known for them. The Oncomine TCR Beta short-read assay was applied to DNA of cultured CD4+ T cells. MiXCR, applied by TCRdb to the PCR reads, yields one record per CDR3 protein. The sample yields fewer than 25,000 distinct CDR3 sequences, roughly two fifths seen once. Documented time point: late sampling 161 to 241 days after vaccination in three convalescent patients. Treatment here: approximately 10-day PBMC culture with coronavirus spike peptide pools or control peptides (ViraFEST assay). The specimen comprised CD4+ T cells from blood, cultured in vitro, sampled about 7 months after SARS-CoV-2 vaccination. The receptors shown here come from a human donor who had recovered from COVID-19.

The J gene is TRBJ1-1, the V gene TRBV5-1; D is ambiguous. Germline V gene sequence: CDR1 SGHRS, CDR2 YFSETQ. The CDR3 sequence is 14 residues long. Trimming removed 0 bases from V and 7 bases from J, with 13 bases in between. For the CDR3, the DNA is TGCGCCAGCAGCTTGGGATTGCGGGAACGTGAAGCTTTCTTT. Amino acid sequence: CASSLGLREREAFF.

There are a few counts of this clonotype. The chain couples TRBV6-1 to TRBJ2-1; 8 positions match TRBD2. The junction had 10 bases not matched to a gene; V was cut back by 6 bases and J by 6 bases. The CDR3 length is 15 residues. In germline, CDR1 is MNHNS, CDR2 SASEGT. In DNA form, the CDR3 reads TGTGCCAGCAGACCAAGCGGGGGTGCAGCCAATGAGCAGTTCTTC. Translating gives CASRPSGGAANEQFF.

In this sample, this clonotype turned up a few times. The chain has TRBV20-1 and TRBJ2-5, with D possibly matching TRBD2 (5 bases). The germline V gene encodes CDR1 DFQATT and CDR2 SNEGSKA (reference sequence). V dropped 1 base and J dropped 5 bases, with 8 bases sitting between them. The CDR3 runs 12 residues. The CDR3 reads CSARAGGETQYF. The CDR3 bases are TGCAGTGCTAGAGCGGGCGGGGAGACCCAGTACTTC.

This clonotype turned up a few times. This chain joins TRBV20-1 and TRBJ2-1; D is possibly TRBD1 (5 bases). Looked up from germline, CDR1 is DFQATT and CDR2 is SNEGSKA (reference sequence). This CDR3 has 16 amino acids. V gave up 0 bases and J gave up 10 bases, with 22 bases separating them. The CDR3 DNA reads TGCAGTGCTAGAGATCAAGGGGTCAGTCGGCGGTGGGAGCAGTTCTTC. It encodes CSARDQGVSRRWEQFF.

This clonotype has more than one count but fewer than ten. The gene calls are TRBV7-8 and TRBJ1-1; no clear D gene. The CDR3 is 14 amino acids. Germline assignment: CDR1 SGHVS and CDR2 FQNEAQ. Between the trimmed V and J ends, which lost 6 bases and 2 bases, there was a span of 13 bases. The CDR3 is CASREGIVNTEAFF. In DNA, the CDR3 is TGTGCCAGCAGGGAGGGTATAGTTAACACTGAAGCTTTCTTT.

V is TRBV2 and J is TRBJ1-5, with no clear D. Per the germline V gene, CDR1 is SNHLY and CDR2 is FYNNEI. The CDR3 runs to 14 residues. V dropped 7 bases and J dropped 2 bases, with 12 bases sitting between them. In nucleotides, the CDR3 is TGTGCCAGCACTCCCGGACGAGGCAATCAGCCCCAGCATTTT. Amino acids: CASTPGRGNQPQHF.

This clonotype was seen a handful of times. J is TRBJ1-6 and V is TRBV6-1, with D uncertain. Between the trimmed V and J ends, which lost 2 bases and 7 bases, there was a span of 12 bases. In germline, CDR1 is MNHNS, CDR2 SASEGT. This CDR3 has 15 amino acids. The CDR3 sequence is CASSELNPLNSPLHF. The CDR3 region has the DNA TGTGCCAGCAGTGAACTAAACCCTCTCAATTCACCCCTCCACTTT.

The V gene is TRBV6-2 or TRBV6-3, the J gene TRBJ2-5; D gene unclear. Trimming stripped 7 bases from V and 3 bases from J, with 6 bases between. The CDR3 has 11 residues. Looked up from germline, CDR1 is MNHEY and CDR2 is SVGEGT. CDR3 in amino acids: CASMLEETQYF. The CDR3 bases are TGTGCCAGCATGCTGGAAGAGACCCAGTACTTC.

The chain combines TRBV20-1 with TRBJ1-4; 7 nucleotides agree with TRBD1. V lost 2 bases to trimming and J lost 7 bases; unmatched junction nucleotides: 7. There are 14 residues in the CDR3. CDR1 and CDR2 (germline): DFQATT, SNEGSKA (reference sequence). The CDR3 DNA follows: TGCAGTGCTAGAAGTCCAACAGGGGTTGAAAAACTGTTTTTT. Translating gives CSARSPTGVEKLFF.

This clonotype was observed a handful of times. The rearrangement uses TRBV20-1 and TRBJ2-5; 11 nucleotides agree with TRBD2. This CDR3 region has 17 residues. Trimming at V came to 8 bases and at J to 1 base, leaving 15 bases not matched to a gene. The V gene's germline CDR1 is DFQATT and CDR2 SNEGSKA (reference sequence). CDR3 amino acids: CSTLSLAGGNTQETQYF. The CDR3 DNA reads TGCAGTACCCTGAGTTTAGCGGGGGGGAACACCCAAGAGACCCAGTACTTC.

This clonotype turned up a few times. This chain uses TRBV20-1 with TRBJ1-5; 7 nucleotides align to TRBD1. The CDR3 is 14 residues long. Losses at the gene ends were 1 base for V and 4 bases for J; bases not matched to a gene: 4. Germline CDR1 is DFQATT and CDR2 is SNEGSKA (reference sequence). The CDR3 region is CSARGDRENQPQHF. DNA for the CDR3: TGCAGTGCTAGAGGAGACAGGGAGAATCAGCCCCAGCATTTT.

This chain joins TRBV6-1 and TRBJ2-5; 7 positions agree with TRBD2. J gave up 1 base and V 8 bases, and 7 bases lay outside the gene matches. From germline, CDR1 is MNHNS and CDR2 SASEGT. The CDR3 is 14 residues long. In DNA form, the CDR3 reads TGTGCCAGCGGAATATCTAGCGGCCAAGAGACCCAGTACTTC. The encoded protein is CASGISSGQETQYF.

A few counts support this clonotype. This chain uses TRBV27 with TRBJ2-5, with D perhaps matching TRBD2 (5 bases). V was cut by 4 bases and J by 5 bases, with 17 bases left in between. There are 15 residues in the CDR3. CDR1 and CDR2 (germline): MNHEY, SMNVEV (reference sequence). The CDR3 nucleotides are TGTGCCAGCAGTTCGGACGGCTTGGGGAGTGAGACCCAGTACTTC. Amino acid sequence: CASSSDGLGSETQYF.

The CDR3 here is CASSELLANTDTQYF. The CDR3 DNA is TGTGCCAGCAGTGAACTACTAGCGAACACAGATACGCAGTATTTT. V is TRBV2 and J is TRBJ2-3; 7 bases are shared with TRBD2. Germline lookup yields CDR1 SNHLY and CDR2 FYNNEI. Losses at the gene ends were 2 bases for V and 2 bases for J; bases not matched to a gene: 4. This CDR3 contains 15 residues. Variable domain in full (rest from reference TRBV2 and TRBJ2-3): EPEVTQTPSHQVTQMGQEVILRCVPISNHLYFYWYRQILGQKVEFLVSFYNNEISEKSEIFDDQFSVERPDGSNFTLKIRSTKLEDSAMYFCASSELLANTDTQYFGPGTRLTVL.

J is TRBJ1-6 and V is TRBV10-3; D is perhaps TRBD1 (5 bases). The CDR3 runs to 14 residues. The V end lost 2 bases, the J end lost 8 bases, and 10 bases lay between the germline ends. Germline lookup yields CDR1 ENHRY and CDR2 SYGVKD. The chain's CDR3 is CAISEAGGDSPLHF. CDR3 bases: TGTGCCATCAGTGAGGCGGGGGGAGATTCACCCCTCCACTTT.

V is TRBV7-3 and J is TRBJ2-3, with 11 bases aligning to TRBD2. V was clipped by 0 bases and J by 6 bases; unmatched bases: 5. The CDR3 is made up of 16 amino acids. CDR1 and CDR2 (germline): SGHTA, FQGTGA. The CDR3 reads CASSLTLAGGSDTQYF. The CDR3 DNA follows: TGTGCCAGCAGCTTAACCCTAGCGGGGGGATCTGATACGCAGTATTTT.

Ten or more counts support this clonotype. The CDR3 loop is CASSDSSYGTEAFF. CDR3 DNA sequence: TGTGCCAGCAGTGACTCGTCGTATGGGACTGAAGCTTTCTTT. This rearrangement joins TRBV6-4 to TRBJ1-1; unclear D gene. Germline V lookup: CDR1 MRHNA, CDR2 SNTAGT. The CDR3 has 14 residues. Trimming removed 0 bases at V and 5 bases at J, with 10 bases between.

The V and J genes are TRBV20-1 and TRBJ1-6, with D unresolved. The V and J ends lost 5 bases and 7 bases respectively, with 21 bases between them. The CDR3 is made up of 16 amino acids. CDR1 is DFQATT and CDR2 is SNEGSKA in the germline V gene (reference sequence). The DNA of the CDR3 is TGCAGTGCTGGCCCTCGTTTGGCTCGATGGAATTCACCCCTCCACTTT. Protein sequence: CSAGPRLARWNSPLHF.

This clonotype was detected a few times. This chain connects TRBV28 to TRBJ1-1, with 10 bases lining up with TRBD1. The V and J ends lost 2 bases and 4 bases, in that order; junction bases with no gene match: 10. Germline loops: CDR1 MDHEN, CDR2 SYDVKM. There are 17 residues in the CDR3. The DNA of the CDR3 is TGTGCCAGCAGTTTACCAGGACAGGGGGTTGACTCCACTGAAGCTTTCTTT. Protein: CASSLPGQGVDSTEAFF.

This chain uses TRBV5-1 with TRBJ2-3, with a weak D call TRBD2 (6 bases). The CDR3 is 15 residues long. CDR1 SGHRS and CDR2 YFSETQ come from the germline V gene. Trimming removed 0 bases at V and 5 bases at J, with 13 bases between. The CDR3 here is CASSLEDGSIDTQYF. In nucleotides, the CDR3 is TGCGCCAGCAGCTTGGAGGACGGGAGTATAGATACGCAGTATTTT.

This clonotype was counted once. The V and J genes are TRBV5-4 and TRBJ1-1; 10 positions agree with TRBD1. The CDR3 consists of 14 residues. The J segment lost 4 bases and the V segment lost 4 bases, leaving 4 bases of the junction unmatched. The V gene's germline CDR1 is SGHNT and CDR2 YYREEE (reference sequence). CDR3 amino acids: CASSRDRGGTEAFF. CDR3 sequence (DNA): TGTGCCAGCAGCCGGGACAGGGGTGGCACTGAAGCTTTCTTT.

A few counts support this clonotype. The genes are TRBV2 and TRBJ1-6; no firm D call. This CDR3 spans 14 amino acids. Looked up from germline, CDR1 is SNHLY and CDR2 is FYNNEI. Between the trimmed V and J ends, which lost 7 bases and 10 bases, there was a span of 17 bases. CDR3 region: CASILVAGSSPLHF. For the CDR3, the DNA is TGTGCCAGCATTTTAGTGGCAGGAAGCTCACCCCTCCACTTT.

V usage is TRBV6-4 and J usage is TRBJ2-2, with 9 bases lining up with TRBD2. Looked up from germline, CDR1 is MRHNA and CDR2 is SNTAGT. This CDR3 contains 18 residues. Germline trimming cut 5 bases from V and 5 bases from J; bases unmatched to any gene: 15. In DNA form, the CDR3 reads TGTGCCAGCAGTCAAGGGACTAGCCCAGACTGGGATACCGGGGAGCTGTTTTTT. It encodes CASSQGTSPDWDTGELFF.

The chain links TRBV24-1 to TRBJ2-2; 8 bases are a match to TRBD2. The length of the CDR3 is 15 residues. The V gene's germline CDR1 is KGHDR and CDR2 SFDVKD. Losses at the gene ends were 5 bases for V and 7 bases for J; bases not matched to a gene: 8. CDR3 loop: CATSGGTSRSGELFF. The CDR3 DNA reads TGTGCCACCAGTGGCGGGACTAGTCGAAGCGGGGAGCTGTTTTTT.

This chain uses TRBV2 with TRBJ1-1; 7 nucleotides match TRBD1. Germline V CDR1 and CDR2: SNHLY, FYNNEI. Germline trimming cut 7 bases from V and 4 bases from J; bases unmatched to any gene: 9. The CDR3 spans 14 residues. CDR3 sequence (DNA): TGTGCCAGCACCGTACAGGGGAGGGTCACTGAAGCTTTCTTT. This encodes CASTVQGRVTEAFF.

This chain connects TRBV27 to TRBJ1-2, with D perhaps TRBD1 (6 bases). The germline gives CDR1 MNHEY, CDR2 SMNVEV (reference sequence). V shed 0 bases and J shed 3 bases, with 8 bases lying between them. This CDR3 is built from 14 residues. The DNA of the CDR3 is TGTGCCAGCAGTTTATCGGGGGCATACTATGGCTACACCTTC. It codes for CASSLSGAYYGYTF.

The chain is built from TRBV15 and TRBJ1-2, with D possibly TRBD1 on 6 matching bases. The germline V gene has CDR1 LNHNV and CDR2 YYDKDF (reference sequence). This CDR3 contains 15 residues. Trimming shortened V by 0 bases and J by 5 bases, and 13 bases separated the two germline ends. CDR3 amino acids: CATSRDAGRGYGYTF. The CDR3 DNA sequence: TGTGCCACCAGCAGAGATGCTGGCAGGGGATATGGCTACACCTTC.

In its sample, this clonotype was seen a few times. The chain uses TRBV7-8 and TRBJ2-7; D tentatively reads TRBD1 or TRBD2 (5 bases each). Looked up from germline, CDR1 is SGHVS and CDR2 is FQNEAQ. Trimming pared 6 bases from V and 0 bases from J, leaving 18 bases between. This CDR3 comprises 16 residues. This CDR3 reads CASRNTTGTFSYEQYF. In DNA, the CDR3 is TGTGCCAGCAGAAATACCACCGGGACCTTCTCCTACGAGCAGTACTTC.